The rows below give T cell receptor beta chains drawn from one sample of a study of cytomegalovirus exposure and HLA in healthy donors. The assay was immunoSEQ multiplex PCR, and TCRdb's table has in-frame clones only and misses some. Of more than 150,000 clones listed, over 80% are singletons. The specimen sequenced was PBMCs. The source of these receptors is a girl aged 10-17 years in good health and CMV-seropositive. The CDR3 runs from the conserved cysteine through the conserved F or W. A D gene is named only where the DNA matches it firmly. A row's size may be missing; if present it is once, few, many or a size class.

j_call	d_call	v_call	clone_size	cdr3_aa	cdr3_nt
TRBJ1-2	-	TRBV7-3	-	CASSARRGEGYTF	TGTGCCAGCAGCGCTAGGCGGGGCGAAGGCTACACCTTC
TRBJ1-2	TRBD1	TRBV19	-	CATPGQGIANYGYTF	TGTGCCACGCCGGGACAGGGGATAGCTAACTATGGCTACACCTTC
TRBJ2-7	-	TRBV6-5	-	CASSPRAPRYEQYF	TGTGCCAGCAGCCCCAGGGCCCCTCGGTACGAGCAGTACTTC
TRBJ2-3	-	TRBV29-1	-	CSATTFRGSTDTQYF	TGCAGCGCCACAACCTTCAGGGGAAGCACAGATACGCAGTATTTT
TRBJ2-7	-	TRBV11-1	-	CASSLTTYEQYF	TGTGCCAGCAGCTTAACTACCTACGAGCAGTACTTC
TRBJ2-7	TRBD2	TRBV27	-	CASSSQAGGGYEQYF	TGTGCCAGCAGTTCACAAGCGGGAGGGGGATACGAGCAGTACTTC
TRBJ2-2	TRBD2	TRBV27	-	CASSPSGWAGELFF	TGTGCCAGCAGTCCTAGCGGATGGGCCGGGGAGCTGTTTTTT
TRBJ2-7	-	TRBV5-6	-	CASSGGRGSYEQYF	TGTGCCAGCAGCGGGGGCAGGGGTTCCTACGAGCAGTACTTC
TRBJ1-1	-	TRBV27	-	CASSFSGMNTEAFF	TGTGCCAGCAGTTTTTCTGGCATGAACACTGAAGCTTTCTTT
TRBJ1-1	TRBD1	TRBV9	-	CASSTGQGWNTEAFF	TGTGCCAGCAGCACAGGACAGGGATGGAACACTGAAGCTTTCTTT
TRBJ2-1	-	TRBV2	once	CASTNVGSSYNEQFF	TGTGCCAGCACCAACGTGGGGAGCTCCTACAATGAGCAGTTCTTC
TRBJ2-7	TRBD2	TRBV10-2	-	CASSESGASGIYEQYF	TGCGCCAGCAGTGAGTCGGGGGCTAGCGGGATTTACGAGCAGTACTTC
TRBJ2-7	-	TRBV7-9	-	CASSPGWDGGSSEQYF	TGTGCCAGCAGCCCCGGTTGGGACGGAGGGTCCTCTGAGCAGTACTTC
TRBJ2-7	TRBD1	TRBV6-1	-	CASSEALRTGHQGYF	TGTGCCAGCAGTGAAGCGCTTAGGACAGGCCATCAGGGGTACTTC
TRBJ1-1	-	TRBV6-1	few	CASRRGLNTEAFF	TGTGCCAGCAGGCGGGGACTTAACACTGAAGCTTTCTTT
TRBJ2-7	TRBD2	TRBV7-9	-	CASSLVLAGVPSYEQYF	TGTGCCAGCAGCTTAGTACTAGCGGGAGTTCCTTCCTACGAGCAGTACTTC
TRBJ2-3	-	TRBV7-2	-	CASSLAGGGLDTQYF	TGTGCCAGCAGCTTAGCGGGAGGGGGTTTAGATACGCAGTATTTT
TRBJ2-2	TRBD2	TRBV2	-	CASSPRTSNTGELFF	TGTGCCAGCAGTCCTCGGACTAGCAACACCGGGGAGCTGTTTTTT
TRBJ1-5	TRBD1	TRBV19	-	CASSISPGQGNSNQPQHF	TGTGCCAGTAGTATCTCACCGGGACAGGGGAATAGCAATCAGCCCCAGCATTTT